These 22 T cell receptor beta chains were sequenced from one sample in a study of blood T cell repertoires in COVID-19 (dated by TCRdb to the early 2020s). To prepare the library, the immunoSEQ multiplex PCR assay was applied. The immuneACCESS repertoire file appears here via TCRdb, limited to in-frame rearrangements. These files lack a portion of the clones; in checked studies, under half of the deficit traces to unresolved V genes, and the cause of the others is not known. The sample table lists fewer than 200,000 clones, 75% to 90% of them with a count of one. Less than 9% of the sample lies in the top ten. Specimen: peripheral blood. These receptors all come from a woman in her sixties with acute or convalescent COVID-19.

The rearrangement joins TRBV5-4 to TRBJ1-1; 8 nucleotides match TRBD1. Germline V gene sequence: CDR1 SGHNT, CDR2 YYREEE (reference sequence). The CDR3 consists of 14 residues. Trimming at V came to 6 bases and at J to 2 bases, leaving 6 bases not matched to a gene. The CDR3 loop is CASNPGQVNTEAFF. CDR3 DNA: TGTGCCAGCAACCCGGGACAGGTCAACACTGAAGCTTTCTTT.

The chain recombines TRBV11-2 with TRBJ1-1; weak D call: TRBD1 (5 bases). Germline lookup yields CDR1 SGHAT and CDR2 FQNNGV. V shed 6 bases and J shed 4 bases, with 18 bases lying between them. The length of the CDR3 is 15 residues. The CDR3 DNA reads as TGTGCCAGCAGAGGTACACTCGCCGGGGGCACTGAAGCTTTCTTT. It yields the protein CASRGTLAGGTEAFF.

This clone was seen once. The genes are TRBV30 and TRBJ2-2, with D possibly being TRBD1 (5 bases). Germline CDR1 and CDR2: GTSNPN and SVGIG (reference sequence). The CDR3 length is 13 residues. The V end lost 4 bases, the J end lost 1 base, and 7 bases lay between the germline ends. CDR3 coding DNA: TGTGCCTGGACTCAGGGGAACACCGGGGAGCTGTTTTTT. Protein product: CAWTQGNTGELFF.

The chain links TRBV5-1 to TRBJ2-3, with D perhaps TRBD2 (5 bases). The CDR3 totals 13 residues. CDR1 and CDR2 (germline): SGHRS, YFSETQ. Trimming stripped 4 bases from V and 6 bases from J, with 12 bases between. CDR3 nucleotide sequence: TGCGCCAGCAGCCCCCAAACGGGGGATACGCAGTATTTT. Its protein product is CASSPQTGDTQYF.

The CDR3, as DNA: TGTGCCACCAGTGATTTTACGGGGAACGGCTACACCTTC. Protein product: CATSDFTGNGYTF. The V and J genes are TRBV24-1 and TRBJ1-2; D ambiguous. Trimming stripped 1 base from V and 8 bases from J, with 10 bases between. Germline CDR1 reads KGHDR; CDR2 reads SFDVKD. The CDR3 covers 13 residues.

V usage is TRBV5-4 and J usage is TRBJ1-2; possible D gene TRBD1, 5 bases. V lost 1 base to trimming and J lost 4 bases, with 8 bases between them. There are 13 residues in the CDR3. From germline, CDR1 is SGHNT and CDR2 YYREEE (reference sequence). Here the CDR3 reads CASSLNGGYGYTF. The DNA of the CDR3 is TGTGCCAGCAGCTTGAACGGGGGCTATGGCTACACCTTC.

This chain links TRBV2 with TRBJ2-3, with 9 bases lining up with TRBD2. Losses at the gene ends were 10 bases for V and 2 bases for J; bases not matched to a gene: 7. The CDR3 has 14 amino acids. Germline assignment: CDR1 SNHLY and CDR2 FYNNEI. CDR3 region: CAKVASGNTDTQYF. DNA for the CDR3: TGTGCCAAGGTGGCTAGCGGGAACACAGATACGCAGTATTTT. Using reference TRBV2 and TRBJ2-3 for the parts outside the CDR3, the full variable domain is EPEVTQTPSHQVTQMGQEVILRCVPISNHLYFYWYRQILGQKVEFLVSFYNNEISEKSEIFDDQFSVERPDGSNFTLKIRSTKLEDSAMYFCAKVASGNTDTQYFGPGTRLTVL.

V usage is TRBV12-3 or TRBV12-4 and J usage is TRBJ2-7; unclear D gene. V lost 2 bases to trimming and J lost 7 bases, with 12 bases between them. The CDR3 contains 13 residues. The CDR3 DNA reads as TGTGCCAGCAGTTTATTTGGAGATGGTGAGCAGTACTTC. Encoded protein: CASSLFGDGEQYF.

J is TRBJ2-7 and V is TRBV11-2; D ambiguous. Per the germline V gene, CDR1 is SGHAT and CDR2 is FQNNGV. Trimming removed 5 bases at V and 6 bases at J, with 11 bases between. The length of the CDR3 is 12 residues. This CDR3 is CASSPFAGEQYF. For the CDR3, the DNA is TGTGCCAGCAGCCCTTTTGCCGGCGAGCAGTACTTC.

CDR3 residues: CASSYSSGTGAEAFF. CDR3 DNA sequence: TGTGCCAGCAGTTACTCGTCCGGGACAGGAGCTGAAGCTTTCTTT. This chain connects TRBV6-5 to TRBJ1-1, with TRBD1 identical over 8 bases. V trimming: 0 bases; J trimming: 6 bases; junction bases outside the gene matches: 6. This CDR3 has 15 amino acids. Germline CDR1 MNHEY, CDR2 SVGAGI.

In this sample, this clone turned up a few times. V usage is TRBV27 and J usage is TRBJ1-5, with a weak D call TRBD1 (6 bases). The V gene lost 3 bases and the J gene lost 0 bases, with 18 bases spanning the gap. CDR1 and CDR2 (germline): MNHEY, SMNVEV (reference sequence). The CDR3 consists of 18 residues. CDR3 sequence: CASSFFGIQGASNQPQHF. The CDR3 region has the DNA TGTGCCAGCAGTTTTTTCGGGATACAGGGAGCTAGCAATCAGCCCCAGCATTTT.

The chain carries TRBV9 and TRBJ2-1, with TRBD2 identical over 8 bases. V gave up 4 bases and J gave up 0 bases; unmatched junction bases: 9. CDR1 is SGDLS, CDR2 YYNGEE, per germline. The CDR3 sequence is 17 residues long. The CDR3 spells CASSPPGGQSSYNEQFF. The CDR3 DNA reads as TGTGCCAGCAGCCCTCCGGGAGGGCAGAGCTCCTACAATGAGCAGTTCTTC.

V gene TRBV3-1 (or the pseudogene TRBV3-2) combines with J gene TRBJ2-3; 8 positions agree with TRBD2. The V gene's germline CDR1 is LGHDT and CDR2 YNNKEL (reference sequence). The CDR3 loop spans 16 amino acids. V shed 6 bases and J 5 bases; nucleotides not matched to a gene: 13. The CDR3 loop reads CASSRGTRGRGDTQYF. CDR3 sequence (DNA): TGTGCCAGCAGTCGCGGGACTAGAGGGCGAGGAGATACGCAGTATTTT.

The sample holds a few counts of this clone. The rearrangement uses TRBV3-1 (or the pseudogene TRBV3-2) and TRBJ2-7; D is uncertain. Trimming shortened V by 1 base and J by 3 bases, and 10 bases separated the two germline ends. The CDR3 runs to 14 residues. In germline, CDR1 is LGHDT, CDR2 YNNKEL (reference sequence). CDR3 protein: CASSQGSTRYEQYF. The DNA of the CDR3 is TGTGCCAGCAGCCAAGGGAGTACGCGCTACGAGCAGTACTTC.

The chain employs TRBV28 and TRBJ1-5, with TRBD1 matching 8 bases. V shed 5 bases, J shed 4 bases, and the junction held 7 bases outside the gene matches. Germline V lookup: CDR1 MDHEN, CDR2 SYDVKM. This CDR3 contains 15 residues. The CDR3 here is CASSTRTGPNQPQHF. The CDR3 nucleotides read TGTGCCAGCAGTACAAGGACAGGGCCAAATCAGCCCCAGCATTTT.

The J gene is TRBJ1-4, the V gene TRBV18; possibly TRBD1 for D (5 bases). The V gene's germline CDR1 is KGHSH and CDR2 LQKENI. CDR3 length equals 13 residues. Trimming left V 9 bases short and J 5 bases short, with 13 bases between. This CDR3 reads CASSPGQNEKLFF. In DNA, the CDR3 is TGTGCCAGTTCTCCAGGACAAAATGAAAAACTGTTTTTT.

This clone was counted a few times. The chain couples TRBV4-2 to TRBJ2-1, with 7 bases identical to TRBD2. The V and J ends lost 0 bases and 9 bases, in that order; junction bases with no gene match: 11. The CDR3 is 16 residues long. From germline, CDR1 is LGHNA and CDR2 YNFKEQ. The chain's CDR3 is CASSQEGLAVAGEQFF. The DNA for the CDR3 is TGTGCCAGCAGCCAAGAAGGGCTAGCGGTGGCGGGTGAGCAGTTCTTC.

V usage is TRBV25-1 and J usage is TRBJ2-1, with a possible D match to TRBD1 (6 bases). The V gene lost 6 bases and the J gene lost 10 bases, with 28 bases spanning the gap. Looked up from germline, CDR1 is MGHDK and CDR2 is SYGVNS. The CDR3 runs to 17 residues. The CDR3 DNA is TGTGCCAGCAGCCCGACCCCGGAGACAGGCGGACTGTGGGAGCAGTTCTTC. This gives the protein CASSPTPETGGLWEQFF.

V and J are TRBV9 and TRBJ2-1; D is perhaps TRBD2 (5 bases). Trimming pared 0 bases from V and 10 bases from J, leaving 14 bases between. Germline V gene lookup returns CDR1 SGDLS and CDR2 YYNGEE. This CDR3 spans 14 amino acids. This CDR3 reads CASSVDGLAYEQFF. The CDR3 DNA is TGTGCCAGCAGCGTAGATGGACTTGCTTACGAGCAGTTCTTC.

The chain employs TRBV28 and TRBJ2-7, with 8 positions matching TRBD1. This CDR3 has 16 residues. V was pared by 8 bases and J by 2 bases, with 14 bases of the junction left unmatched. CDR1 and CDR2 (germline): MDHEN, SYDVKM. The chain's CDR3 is CASASPVTGAAYEQYF. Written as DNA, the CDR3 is TGTGCCAGCGCCTCCCCCGTGACAGGGGCAGCCTACGAGCAGTACTTC.

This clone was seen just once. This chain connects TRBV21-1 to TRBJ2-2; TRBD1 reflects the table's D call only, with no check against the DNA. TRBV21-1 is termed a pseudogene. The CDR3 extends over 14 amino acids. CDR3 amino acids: CASSRHRANGELFF. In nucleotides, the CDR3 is TGTGCCAGCAGCCGCCACAGGGCTAACGGGGAGCTGTTTTTT.

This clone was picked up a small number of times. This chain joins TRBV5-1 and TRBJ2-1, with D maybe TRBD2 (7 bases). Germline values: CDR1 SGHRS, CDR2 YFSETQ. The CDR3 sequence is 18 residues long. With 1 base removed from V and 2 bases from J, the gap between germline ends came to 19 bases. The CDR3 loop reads CASSLSAGASGTYNEQFF. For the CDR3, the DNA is TGCGCCAGCAGCTTGTCGGCAGGGGCTAGCGGCACCTACAATGAGCAGTTCTTC.